The clone carrying this TCR beta chain showed up many times. Its target is not known. The data are from a study of blood T cells in healthy people across ages. Study-wide findings and caveats: Possibly, changes in expanded clonotypes were confounded because donor CMV status was unknown. Among T cells, TCR beta diversity per million cells dropped roughly linearly as age rose.

Every donor contributed around 10 milliliters of peripheral blood by blood draw. Alongside a J-beta primer mix, a sample-barcoded 5' primer served in a second PCR lasting about 6 to 11 cycles. Each cDNA molecule was tagged by a template-switch adaptor with 12 random nucleotides. TCRdb itself ran the 5' RACE reads through MiXCR, one entry per CDR3 protein. The sample carries approximately 730,000 distinct CDR3 sequences, roughly 45% recorded once. This receptor was taken from a woman aged 60-75 years in good health. Sample: blood.

The CDR3 DNA sequence: TGTGCCATCAGTGTCCCAGGGACCCAAGAGACCCAGTACTTC. Protein sequence: CAISVPGTQETQYF. The chain links TRBV10-3 to TRBJ2-5; D is perhaps TRBD1 or TRBD2 (5 bases each). The V gene's germline CDR1 is ENHRY and CDR2 SYGVKD. V dropped 4 bases and J dropped 1 base, with 10 bases sitting between them. The CDR3 length is 14 residues.